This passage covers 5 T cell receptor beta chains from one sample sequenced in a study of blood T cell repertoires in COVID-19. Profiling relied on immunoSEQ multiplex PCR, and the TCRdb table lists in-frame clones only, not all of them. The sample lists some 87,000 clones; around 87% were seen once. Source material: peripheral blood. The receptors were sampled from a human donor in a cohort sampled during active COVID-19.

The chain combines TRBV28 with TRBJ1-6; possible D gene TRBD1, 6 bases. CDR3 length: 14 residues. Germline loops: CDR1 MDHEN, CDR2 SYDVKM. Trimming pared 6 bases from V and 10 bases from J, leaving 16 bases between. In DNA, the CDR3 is TGTGCCAGCAGCCTCCCGGACAGCCGATCACCCCTCCACTTT. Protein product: CASSLPDSRSPLHF.

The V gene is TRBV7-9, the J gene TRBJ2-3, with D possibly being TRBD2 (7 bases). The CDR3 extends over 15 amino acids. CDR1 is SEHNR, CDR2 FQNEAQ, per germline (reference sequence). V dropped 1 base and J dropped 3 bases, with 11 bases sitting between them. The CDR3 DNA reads TGTGCCAGCAGCTTAGGAGGGGGGGCGACAGATACGCAGTATTTT. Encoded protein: CASSLGGGATDTQYF.

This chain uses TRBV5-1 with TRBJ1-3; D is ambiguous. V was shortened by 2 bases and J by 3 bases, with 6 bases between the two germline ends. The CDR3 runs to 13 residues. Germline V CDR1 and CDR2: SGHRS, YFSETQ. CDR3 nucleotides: TGCGCCAGCAGCTTTCAGGATGGAAACACCATATATTTT. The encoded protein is CASSFQDGNTIYF. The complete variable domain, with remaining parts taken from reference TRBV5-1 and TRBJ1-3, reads KAGVTQTPRYLIKTRGQQVTLSCSPISGHRSVSWYQQTPGQGLQFLFEYFSETQRNKGNFPGRFSGRQFSNSRSEMNVSTLELGDSALYLCASSFQDGNTIYFGEGSWLTVV.

The DNA for the CDR3 is TGTGCCAGTAGAATATTGGACAGCTATGGCTACACCTTC. Encoded protein: CASRILDSYGYTF. This sequence joins TRBV19 and TRBJ1-2, with D possibly matching TRBD1 (6 bases). V shed 6 bases and J shed 4 bases, with 12 bases lying between them. Germline CDR1 reads LNHDA; CDR2 reads SQIVND (reference sequence). CDR3 length equals 13 residues.

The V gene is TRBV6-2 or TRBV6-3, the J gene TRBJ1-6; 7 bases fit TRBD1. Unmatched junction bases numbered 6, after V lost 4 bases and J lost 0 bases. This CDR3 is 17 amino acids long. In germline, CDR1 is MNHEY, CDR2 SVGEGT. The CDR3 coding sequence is TGTGCCAGCAGTTCAAGACAGGGCTACTCCTATAATTCACCCCTCCACTTT. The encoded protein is CASSSRQGYSYNSPLHF.